This TCR beta chain was identified during a study of blood T cell repertoires in COVID-19. Study at large: Samples representing acute and convalescent COVID-19 were sourced from the United States, Italy and Spain. Nucleic acid was either cDNA or gDNA, and it came from T cells, B-cell-depleted T cells, or PBMCs.

This CDR3 is built from 14 residues. The trim removed 11 bases at V and 4 bases at J, leaving 11 bases unmatched. Germline V gene data show CDR1 as MNHEY and CDR2 as SVGAGI. One Seattle source followed patients from active infection through their disease course. Original processing methods: Quantification of nucleated cells was approximated via reference gene primer amplification. The method was immunoSEQ multiplex PCR; TCRdb's version includes in-frame clones alone and lacks a portion of them. The D gene and trimming were derived from the DNA, and the V and J assignments and clone size from that table. The sample shows roughly 120,000 clones, around 87% of them seen only once.

This TCR came from a woman aged 55-70 years with COVID-19, enrolled during active disease. The sample was peripheral blood. The genes are TRBV6-5 and TRBJ1-1; 9 bases fit TRBD1. CDR3 loop: CAGREGQGSTEAFF. CDR3 DNA sequence: TGTGCCGGTAGAGAGGGACAGGGCAGCACTGAAGCTTTCTTT.